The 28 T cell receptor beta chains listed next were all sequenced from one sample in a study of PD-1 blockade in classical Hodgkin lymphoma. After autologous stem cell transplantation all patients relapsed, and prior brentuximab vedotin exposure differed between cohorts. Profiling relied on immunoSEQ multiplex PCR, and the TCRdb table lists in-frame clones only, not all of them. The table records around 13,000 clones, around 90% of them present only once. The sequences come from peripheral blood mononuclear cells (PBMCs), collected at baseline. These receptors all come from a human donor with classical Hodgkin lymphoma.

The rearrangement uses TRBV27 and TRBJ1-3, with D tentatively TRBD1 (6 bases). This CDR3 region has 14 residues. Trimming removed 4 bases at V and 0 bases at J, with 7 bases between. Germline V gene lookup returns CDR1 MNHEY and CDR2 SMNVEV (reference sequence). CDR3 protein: CASSYRASGNTIYF. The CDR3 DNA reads TGTGCCAGCAGTTACAGGGCCTCTGGAAACACCATATATTTT.

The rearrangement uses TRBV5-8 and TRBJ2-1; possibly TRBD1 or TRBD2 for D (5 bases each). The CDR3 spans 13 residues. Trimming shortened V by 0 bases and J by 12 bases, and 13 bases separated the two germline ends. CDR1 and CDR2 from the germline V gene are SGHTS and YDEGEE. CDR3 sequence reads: CASSLGEGTPQFF. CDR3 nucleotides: TGTGCCAGCAGCTTGGGAGAAGGGACCCCGCAGTTCTTC.

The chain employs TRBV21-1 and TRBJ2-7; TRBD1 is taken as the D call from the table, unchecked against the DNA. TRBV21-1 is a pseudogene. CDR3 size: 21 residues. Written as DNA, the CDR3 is TGTGCCAGCAGCAAATTGACAGGGGGTACGGTAGTTCTCGAGGGAGGCTACGAGCAGTACTTC. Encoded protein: CASSKLTGGTVVLEGGYEQYF.

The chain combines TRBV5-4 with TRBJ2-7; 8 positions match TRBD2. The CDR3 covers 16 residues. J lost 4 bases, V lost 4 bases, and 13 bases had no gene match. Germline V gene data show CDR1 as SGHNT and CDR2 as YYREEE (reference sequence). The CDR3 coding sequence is TGTGCCAGCAGCCCGGGGGGTAGTGCGGGAGGATACGAGCAGTACTTC. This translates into CASSPGGSAGGYEQYF.

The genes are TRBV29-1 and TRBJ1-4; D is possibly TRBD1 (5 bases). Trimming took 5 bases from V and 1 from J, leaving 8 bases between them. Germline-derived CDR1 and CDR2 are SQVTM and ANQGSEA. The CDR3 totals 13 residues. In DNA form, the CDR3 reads TGCAGCGTTCGTGACAGAACTAATGAAAAACTGTTTTTT. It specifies CSVRDRTNEKLFF.

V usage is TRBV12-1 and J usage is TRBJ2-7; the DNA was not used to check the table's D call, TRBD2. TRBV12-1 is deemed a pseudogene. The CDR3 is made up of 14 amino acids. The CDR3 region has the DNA TGTGCCAGCAGCTTAATTTGGCTAGCGGGAGAGCAGTACTTC. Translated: CASSLIWLAGEQYF.

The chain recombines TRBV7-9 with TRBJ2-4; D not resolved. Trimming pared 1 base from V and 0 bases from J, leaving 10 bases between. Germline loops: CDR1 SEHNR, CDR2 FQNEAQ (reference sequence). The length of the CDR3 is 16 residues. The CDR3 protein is CASSLGGSLAKNIQYF. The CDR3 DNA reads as TGTGCCAGCAGCTTAGGCGGTTCACTAGCCAAAAACATTCAGTACTTC.

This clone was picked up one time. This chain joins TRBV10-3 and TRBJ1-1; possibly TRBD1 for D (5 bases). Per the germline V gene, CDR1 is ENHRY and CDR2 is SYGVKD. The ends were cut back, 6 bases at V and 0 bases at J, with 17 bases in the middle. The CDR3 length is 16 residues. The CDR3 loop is CAIRTRLGPVNTEAFF. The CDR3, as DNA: TGTGCCATCAGAACCCGATTGGGACCAGTGAACACTGAAGCTTTCTTT.

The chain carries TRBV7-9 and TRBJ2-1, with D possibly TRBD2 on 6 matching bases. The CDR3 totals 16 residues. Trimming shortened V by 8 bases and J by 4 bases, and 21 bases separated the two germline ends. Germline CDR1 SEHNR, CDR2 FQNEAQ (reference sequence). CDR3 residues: CASALYGTLTYNEQFF. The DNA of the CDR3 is TGTGCCAGCGCCCTCTACGGGACTCTCACATACAATGAGCAGTTCTTC.

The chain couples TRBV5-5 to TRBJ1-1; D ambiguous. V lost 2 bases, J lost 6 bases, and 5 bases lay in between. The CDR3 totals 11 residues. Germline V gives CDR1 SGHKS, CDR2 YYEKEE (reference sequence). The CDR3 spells CASSLSPEAFF. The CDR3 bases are TGTGCCAGCAGCTTAAGCCCTGAAGCTTTCTTT.

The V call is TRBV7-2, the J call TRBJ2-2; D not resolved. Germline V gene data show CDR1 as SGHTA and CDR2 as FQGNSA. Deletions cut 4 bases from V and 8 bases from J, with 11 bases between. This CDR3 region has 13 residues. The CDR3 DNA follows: TGTGCCAGCAGCTCCGGACGTACGGGGGAGCTGTTTTTT. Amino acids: CASSSGRTGELFF.

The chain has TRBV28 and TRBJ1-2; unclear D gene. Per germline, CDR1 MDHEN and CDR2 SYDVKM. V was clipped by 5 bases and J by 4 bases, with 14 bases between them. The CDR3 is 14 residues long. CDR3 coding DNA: TGTGCCAGCAGTCCCTACACCCTAGGCTATGGCTACACCTTC. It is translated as CASSPYTLGYGYTF.

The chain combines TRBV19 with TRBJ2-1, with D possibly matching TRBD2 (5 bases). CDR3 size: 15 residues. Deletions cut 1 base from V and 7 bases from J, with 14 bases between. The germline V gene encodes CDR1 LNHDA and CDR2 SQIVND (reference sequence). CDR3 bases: TGTGCCAGTAGTATAGGGACGTTGGGAGCTAATGAGCAGTTCTTC. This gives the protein CASSIGTLGANEQFF.

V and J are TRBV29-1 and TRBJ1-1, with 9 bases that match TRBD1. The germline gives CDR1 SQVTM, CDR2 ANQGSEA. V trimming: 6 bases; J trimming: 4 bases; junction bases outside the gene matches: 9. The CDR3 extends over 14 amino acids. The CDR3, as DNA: TGCAGCGTGGGCTTAGGACAGGGGCCCACTGAAGCTTTCTTT. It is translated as CSVGLGQGPTEAFF.

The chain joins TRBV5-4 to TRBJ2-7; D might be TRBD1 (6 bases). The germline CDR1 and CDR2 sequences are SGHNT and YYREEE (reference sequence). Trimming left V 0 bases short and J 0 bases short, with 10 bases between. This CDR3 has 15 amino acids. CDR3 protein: CASSLAGASSYEQYF. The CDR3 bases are TGTGCCAGCAGCTTGGCAGGGGCCAGCTCCTACGAGCAGTACTTC.

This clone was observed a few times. The CDR3 bases are TGTGCCTGGAGTGTAGGGGACAGCCTTAATGAAAAACTGTTTTTT. Translated, it gives CAWSVGDSLNEKLFF. This chain connects TRBV30 to TRBJ1-4; 7 nucleotides match TRBD1. V shed 0 bases, J shed 4 bases, and the junction held 5 bases outside the gene matches. This CDR3 comprises 15 residues. From germline, CDR1 is GTSNPN and CDR2 SVGIG (reference sequence).

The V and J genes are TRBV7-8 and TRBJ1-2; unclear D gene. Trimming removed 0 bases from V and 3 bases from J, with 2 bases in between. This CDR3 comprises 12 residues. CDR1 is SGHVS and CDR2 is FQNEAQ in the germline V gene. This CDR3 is CASSLADYGYTF. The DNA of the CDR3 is TGTGCCAGCAGCTTAGCTGACTATGGCTACACCTTC.

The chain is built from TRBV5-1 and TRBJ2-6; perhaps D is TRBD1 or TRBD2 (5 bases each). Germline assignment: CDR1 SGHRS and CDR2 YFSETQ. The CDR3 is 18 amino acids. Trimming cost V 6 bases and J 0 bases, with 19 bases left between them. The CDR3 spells CASILAWGTSSGANVLTF. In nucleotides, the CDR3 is TGCGCCAGCATCCTGGCCTGGGGGACCAGCTCTGGGGCCAACGTCCTGACTTTC.

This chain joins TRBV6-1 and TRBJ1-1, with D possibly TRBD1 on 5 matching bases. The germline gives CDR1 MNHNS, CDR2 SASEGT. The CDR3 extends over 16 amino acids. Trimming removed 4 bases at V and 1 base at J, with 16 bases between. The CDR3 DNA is TGTGCCAGCAGTGGCTCAGACAGTACTTGGAACACTGAAGCTTTCTTT. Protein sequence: CASSGSDSTWNTEAFF.

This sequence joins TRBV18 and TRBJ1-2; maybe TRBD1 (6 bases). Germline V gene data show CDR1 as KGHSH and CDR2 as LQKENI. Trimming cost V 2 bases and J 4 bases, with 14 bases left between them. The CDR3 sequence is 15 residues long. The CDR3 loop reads CASSPGGGSVYGYTF. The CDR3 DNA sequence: TGTGCCAGCTCACCAGGGGGGGGCTCGGTCTATGGCTACACCTTC.

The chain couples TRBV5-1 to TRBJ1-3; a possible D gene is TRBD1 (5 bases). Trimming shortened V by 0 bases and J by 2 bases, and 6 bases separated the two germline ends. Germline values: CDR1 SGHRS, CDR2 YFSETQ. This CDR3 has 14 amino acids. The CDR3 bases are TGCGCCAGCAGCTTGGACAGGACTGGAAACACCATATATTTT. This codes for CASSLDRTGNTIYF.

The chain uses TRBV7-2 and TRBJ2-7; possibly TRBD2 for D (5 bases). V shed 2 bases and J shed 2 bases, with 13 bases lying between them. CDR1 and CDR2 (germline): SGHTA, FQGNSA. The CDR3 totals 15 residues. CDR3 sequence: CASSLSQASTYEQYF. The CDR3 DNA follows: TGTGCCAGCAGCTTATCCCAGGCTAGCACCTACGAGCAGTACTTC.

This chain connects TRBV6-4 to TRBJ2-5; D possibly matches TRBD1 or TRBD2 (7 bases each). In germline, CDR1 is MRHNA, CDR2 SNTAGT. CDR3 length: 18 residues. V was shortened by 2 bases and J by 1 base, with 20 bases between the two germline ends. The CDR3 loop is CASSDPLRGEGAQETQYF. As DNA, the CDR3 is TGTGCCAGCAGTGACCCCCTACGGGGGGAGGGGGCCCAAGAGACCCAGTACTTC.

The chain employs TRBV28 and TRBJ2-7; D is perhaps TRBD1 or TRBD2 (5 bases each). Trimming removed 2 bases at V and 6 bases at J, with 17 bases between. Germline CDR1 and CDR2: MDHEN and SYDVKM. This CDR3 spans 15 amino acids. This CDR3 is CASSLTQTGLSEQYF. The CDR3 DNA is TGTGCCAGCAGTTTAACCCAGACGGGGCTGAGCGAGCAGTACTTC.

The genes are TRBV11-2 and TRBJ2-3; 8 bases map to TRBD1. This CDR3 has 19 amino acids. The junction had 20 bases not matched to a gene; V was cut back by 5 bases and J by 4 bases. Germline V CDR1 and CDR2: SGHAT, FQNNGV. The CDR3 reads CASSTKTRQGAIVADTQYF. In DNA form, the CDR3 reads TGTGCCAGCAGCACCAAAACCAGGCAGGGGGCCATAGTGGCAGATACGCAGTATTTT.

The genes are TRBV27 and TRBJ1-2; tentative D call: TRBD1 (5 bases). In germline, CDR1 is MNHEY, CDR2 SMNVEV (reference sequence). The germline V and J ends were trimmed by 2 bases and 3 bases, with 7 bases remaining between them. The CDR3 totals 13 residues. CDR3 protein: CASSLDRYYGYTF. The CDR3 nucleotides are TGTGCCAGCAGTTTAGACAGATACTATGGCTACACCTTC.

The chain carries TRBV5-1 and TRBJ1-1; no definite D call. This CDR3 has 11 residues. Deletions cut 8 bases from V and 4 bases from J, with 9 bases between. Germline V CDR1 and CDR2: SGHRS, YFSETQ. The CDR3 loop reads CASWEGTEAFF. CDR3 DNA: TGCGCCAGTTGGGAGGGCACTGAAGCTTTCTTT. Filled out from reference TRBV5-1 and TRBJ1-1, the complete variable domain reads KAGVTQTPRYLIKTRGQQVTLSCSPISGHRSVSWYQQTPGQGLQFLFEYFSETQRNKGNFPGRFSGRQFSNSRSEMNVSTLELGDSALYLCASWEGTEAFFGQGTRLTVV.

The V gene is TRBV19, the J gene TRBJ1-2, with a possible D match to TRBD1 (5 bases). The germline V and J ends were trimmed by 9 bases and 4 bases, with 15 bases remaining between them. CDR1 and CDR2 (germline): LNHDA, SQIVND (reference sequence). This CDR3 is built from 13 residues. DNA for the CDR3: TGTGCCAGCTCAAAGGGACGAAGCTATGGCTACACCTTC. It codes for CASSKGRSYGYTF.